The entry that follows covers one T cell receptor beta chain sequence. This clone's antigen is unknown. No much larger clone exists at a distance of one base, and base qualities are not known. TCRbeta CDR3 regions were amplified from genomic DNA using the immunoSEQ Assay, a bias-controlled multiplex PCR. The original methods were these. The number of nucleated cells in each sample was estimated by amplification of reference gene primers within the assay. To quantify the absolute abundance of each unique TCRbeta CDR3 rearrangement, sequence reads were collapsed and filtered. For each sample, productive Simpson clonality was calculated as the square root of Simpson's diversity index over productive rearrangements. TCRdb re-hosts the immuneACCESS table, in-frame sequences only. Its copies lack some clones; in the studies checked, an unresolved V gene accounts for under half of them, and the cause for the rest is not known. V and J calls and clone size come straight from that table; D and trimming were deduced from the DNA. Recorded for this sample are roughly 150,000 clones; approximately 86% of them occurred a single time. The top ten constitute around 5.4% of the sample.

The data stem from a study of blood T cell repertoires in COVID-19 (dated by TCRdb to about 2020). At the level of the whole study: Samples from collaborators originated in the United States, Italy and Spain and spanned both the acute and convalescent phases of COVID-19. The material from the prospective study consisted of cDNA or gDNA derived from T cells, B-cell-depleted T cells, or PBMCs. The dataset comprised deeply sampled blood TCRbeta repertoires from subjects exposed to, actively infected with, or recovered from COVID-19. A freely available public database, intended as a resource for researchers studying the immune response to SARS-CoV-2, is where the repertoires were released. Samples came from the ongoing ImmuneRACE study (first 160 participants) plus 1,254 subjects from 6 global collaborators. The sample metadata nearly always contained a de-identified subject ID, COVID-19 status, age in years and sex. Where available, HLA class I and class II types were obtained from metadata supplied by the sample provider rather than from assay-based typing.

Whole blood was collected in K2EDTA tubes by collaborating institutions according to the institutions' own protocols. For TCRbeta analysis, collaborators shipped samples as frozen whole blood, isolated PBMCs, or DNA extracted from either of those sample types. The CDR3 goes from the cysteine to the phenylalanine over 15 residues. Only CDR3 DNA is held: 45 bases, read in frame from base 1. For CDR1 and CDR2, the germline V gene (reference sequence) lists MNHEY and SMNVEV. V sheds 5 bases and J sheds 4 bases, leaving 17 bases between their ends. Study-level results and caveats: The amount of clinical and demographic metadata varied by source and participant and was provided uncurated.

The material sequenced was peripheral blood. This sequence originates from a human donor in a cohort sampled during active COVID-19. The chain is encoded by TRBV27 joined to TRBJ1-2; no D gene can be assigned with confidence. The DNA sequence follows: TGTGCCAGCAGTCCCGGGAAGGACGGGATCTATGGCTACACCTTC. This translates into CASSPGKDGIYGYTF.